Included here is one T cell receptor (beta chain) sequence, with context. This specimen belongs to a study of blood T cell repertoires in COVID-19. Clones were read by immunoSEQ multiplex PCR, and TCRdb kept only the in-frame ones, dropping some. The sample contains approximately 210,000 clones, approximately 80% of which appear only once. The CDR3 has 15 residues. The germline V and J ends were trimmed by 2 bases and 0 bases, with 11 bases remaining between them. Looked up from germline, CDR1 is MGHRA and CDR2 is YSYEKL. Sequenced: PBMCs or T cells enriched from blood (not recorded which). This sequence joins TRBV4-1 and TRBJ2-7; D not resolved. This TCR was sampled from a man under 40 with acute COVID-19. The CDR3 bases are TGCGCCAGCAGCCAAACTACGAGTAGCTCCTACGAGCAGTACTTC. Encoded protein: CASSQTTSSSYEQYF.